These T cell receptor beta chains were read from a single sample in a study of STAT5B mutations in CD4+ large granular lymphocyte leukemia. The assay was immunoSEQ multiplex PCR, and TCRdb's table has in-frame clones only and misses some. The sample includes about 48,000 clones, under 80% of them seen just once. Sequenced material: CD4+ T cells from blood buffy coats. The receptors here all came from a human donor in good health. Both conserved end residues are part of each CDR3. Fields, in order: D gene, V gene, J gene, clone size, CDR3 protein, CDR3 DNA. The D gene is left open where the match is weak. A row's size may be missing; if present it is once, few, many or a size class.

-	TRBV6-5	TRBJ1-2	-	CASSELGEAYGYTF	TGTGCCAGCAGCGAGCTGGGAGAAGCATATGGCTACACCTTC
TRBD1	TRBV28	TRBJ1-4	-	CASSMTGGLEKLFF	TGTGCCAGCAGCATGACAGGGGGCCTTGAAAAACTGTTTTTT
-	TRBV7-3	TRBJ2-6	few	CASSLTIGTGANVLTF	TGTGCCAGCAGCTTAACGATCGGTACTGGGGCCAACGTCCTGACTTTC
TRBD1	TRBV5-1	TRBJ1-6	-	CASSLGTGTGSSYNSPLHF	TGCGCCAGCAGCTTAGGGACAGGGACGGGGAGCTCCTATAATTCACCCCTCCACTTT
-	TRBV4-2	TRBJ1-4	-	CASSNRGGLEKLFF	TGTGCCAGCAGCAACCGCGGGGGCCTTGAAAAACTGTTTTTT
-	TRBV28	TRBJ1-2	-	CASSPQGSYGYTF	TGTGCCAGCAGTCCACAGGGATCCTATGGCTACACCTTC
TRBD1	TRBV5-6	TRBJ1-2	-	CASSLAGTVYLGGYTF	TGTGCCAGCAGCTTGGCGGGGACAGTTTACTTGGGTGGCTACACCTTC
-	TRBV7-9	TRBJ1-2	-	CASSLEDLDKGWYGYTF	TGTGCCAGCAGCTTAGAGGATTTGGACAAAGGGTGGTATGGCTACACCTTC
TRBD1	TRBV5-1	TRBJ2-2	-	CASGDRGNTGELFF	TGCGCCAGCGGGGACAGGGGGAACACCGGGGAGCTGTTTTTT
TRBD1	TRBV18	TRBJ1-5	-	CASSPATGGISNQPQHF	TGTGCCAGCTCACCGGCCACAGGGGGAATCAGCAATCAGCCCCAGCATTTT
-	TRBV29-1	TRBJ2-5	once	CSVRDLETQYF	TGCAGCGTTCGGGACTTGGAGACCCAGTACTTC
-	TRBV6-6	TRBJ1-1	-	CASTPPGLTEAFF	TGTGCCAGCACCCCCCCAGGGCTCACTGAAGCTTTCTTT
-	TRBV5-1	TRBJ1-3	-	CASSLERGSIGNTIYF	TGCGCCAGCAGCTTGGAAAGGGGAAGTATTGGAAACACCATATATTTT
-	TRBV27	TRBJ2-2	few	CASSLTGLNTGELFF	TGTGCCAGCAGCCTAACAGGATTGAACACCGGGGAGCTGTTTTTT
TRBD2	TRBV2	TRBJ2-1	-	CASSRLGSGGLPSEQFF	TGTGCCAGCAGTCGACTGGGGAGCGGGGGCCTGCCGTCCGAGCAGTTCTTC
-	TRBV19	TRBJ1-6	-	CASSAQGGGGSPLHF	TGTGCCAGTAGTGCACAGGGAGGGGGTGGTTCACCCCTCCACTTT
TRBD1	TRBV28	TRBJ1-2	-	CASSTGDPYGYTF	TGTGCCAGCAGTACAGGGGACCCGTATGGCTACACCTTC
TRBD1	TRBV28	TRBJ1-1	-	CASIRPPGQGEAFF	TGTGCCAGCATCCGCCCGCCGGGACAGGGAGAAGCTTTCTTT
-	TRBV2	TRBJ2-5	-	CASRDQETQYF	TGTGCCAGCAGGGACCAAGAGACCCAGTACTTC
-	TRBV4-2	TRBJ1-5	few	CASSQDSVGGQPQHF	TGTGCCAGCAGCCAAGACAGCGTCGGCGGACAGCCCCAGCATTTT
TRBD1	TRBV7-9	TRBJ1-3	-	CASSSTGTERRNTIYF	TGTGCCAGCAGCTCAACTGGGACAGAAAGACGAAACACCATATATTTT
-	TRBV19	TRBJ1-3	-	CATRRNTIYF	TGTGCCACCAGACGAAACACCATATATTTT
TRBD1	TRBV5-1	TRBJ1-1	-	CASGTGTENTEAFF	TGCGCCAGCGGCACCGGGACAGAGAACACTGAAGCTTTCTTT
-	TRBV7-2	TRBJ2-3	-	CASSPDYLTDTQYF	TGTGCCAGCAGCCCTGACTATCTCACAGATACGCAGTATTTT
TRBD1	TRBV27	TRBJ1-2	once	CASREEGAGHGYTF	TGTGCCAGCAGAGAGGAGGGGGCCGGGCATGGCTACACCTTC
-	TRBV6-1	TRBJ2-3	-	CASSEAYSITSTDTQYF	TGTGCCAGCAGTGAAGCGTATTCCATTACAAGCACAGATACGCAGTATTTT
TRBD2	TRBV7-2	TRBJ2-3	-	CASSPRSGGGTDTQYF	TGTGCCAGCAGCCCCCGTAGCGGGGGGGGCACAGATACGCAGTATTTT
-	TRBV7-9	TRBJ1-2	-	CASSPWDIYGYTF	TGTGCCAGCAGCCCCTGGGACATCTATGGCTACACCTTC
TRBD1	TRBV7-6	TRBJ2-2	-	CASSLSRPGQGKGDTGELFF	TGTGCCAGCAGCTTGAGCCGTCCGGGACAGGGTAAAGGGGACACCGGGGAGCTGTTTTTT
-	TRBV6-5	TRBJ1-6	-	CASRDSSYNSPLHF	TGTGCCTCCCGCGACAGCTCCTATAATTCACCCCTCCACTTT
-	TRBV5-1	TRBJ1-4	-	CASSLEGVGGEKLFF	TGCGCCAGCAGCTTGGAAGGGGTAGGGGGTGAAAAACTGTTTTTT
-	TRBV11-2	TRBJ1-2	-	CASSPIGRAYGYTF	TGTGCCAGCAGCCCCATAGGAAGGGCCTATGGCTACACCTTC
-	TRBV6-4	TRBJ2-5	-	CASKGQGRQETQYF	TGTGCCAGCAAGGGCCAAGGCCGCCAAGAGACCCAGTACTTC
-	TRBV7-3	TRBJ2-7	-	CASEGRPHYEQYF	TGTGCCAGCGAAGGCAGGCCTCACTACGAGCAGTACTTC
-	TRBV1	TRBJ1-1	-	CTSSTRGSSNTEAFF	TGCACCAGCAGCACCCGGGGCAGCTCGAACACTGAAGCTTTCTTT
TRBD1	TRBV30	TRBJ1-1	-	CAWDDPGQGSDTEAFF	TGTGCCTGGGACGATCCGGGACAGGGGAGTGATACTGAAGCTTTCTTT
-	TRBV6-6	TRBJ1-6	-	CASSYYPDSGYSPLHF	TGTGCCAGCAGTTACTACCCTGACAGCGGCTATTCACCCCTCCACTTT
-	TRBV30	TRBJ1-2	-	CAWTSRVGYTF	TGTGCCTGGACATCGAGGGTCGGCTACACCTTC
TRBD1	TRBV29-1	TRBJ2-6	-	CSVQGAGANVLTF	TGCAGCGTTCAGGGGGCTGGGGCCAACGTCCTGACTTTC
TRBD2	TRBV19	TRBJ2-2	-	CASSASGGAQTGELFF	TGTGCCAGTAGTGCTAGCGGGGGCGCCCAGACCGGGGAGCTGTTTTTT
-	TRBV30	TRBJ1-1	-	CAWSVQVDTEAFF	TGTGCCTGGAGTGTACAGGTGGACACTGAAGCTTTCTTT
-	TRBV5-1	TRBJ1-1	-	CASNGIFGVNTEAFF	TGCGCCAGCAATGGGATATTTGGGGTGAACACTGAAGCTTTCTTT
TRBD1	TRBV6-1	TRBJ1-2	few	CASSEEAGGSGYTF	TGTGCCAGCAGTGAAGAGGCAGGGGGCAGCGGCTACACCTTC
-	TRBV28	TRBJ1-4	once	CASNVQKGATNEKLFF	TGTGCCAGCAATGTGCAAAAAGGTGCAACTAATGAAAAACTGTTTTTT
-	TRBV15	TRBJ1-2	-	CATSRDRALSYGYTF	TGTGCCACCAGCAGAGATAGGGCATTATCCTATGGCTACACCTTC
-	TRBV18	TRBJ1-2	-	CASSPPNPDRRYSNSYGYTF	TGTGCCAGCTCACCACCGAACCCGGACCGAAGATACTCTAATTCCTATGGCTACACCTTC
-	TRBV6-6	TRBJ1-6	-	CASSYAEENSPLHF	TGTGCCAGCAGTTACGCAGAGGAAAATTCACCCCTCCACTTT
-	TRBV18	TRBJ1-1	-	CASSPIPSMNTEAFF	TGTGCCAGCTCACCAATTCCGTCCATGAACACTGAAGCTTTCTTT
-	TRBV18	TRBJ2-1	-	CASSPLAGALNEQFF	TGTGCCAGCTCACCCCTCGCGGGGGCCCTCAATGAGCAGTTCTTC
-	TRBV7-8	TRBJ1-2	few	CASSLADSPGGGGYTF	TGTGCCAGCAGCTTAGCGGACAGCCCCGGCGGAGGTGGCTACACCTTC